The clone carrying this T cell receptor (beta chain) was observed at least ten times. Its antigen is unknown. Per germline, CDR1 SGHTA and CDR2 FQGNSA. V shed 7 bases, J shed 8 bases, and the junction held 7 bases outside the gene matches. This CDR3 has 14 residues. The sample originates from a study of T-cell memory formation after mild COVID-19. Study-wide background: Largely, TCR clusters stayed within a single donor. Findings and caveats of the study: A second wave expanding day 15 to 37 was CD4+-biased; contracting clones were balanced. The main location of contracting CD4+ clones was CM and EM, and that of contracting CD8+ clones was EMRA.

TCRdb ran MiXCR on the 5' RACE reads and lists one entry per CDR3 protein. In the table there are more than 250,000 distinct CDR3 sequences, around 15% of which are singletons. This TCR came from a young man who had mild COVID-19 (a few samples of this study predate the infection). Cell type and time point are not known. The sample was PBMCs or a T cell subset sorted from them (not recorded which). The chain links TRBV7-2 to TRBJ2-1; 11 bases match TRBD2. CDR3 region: CASKLGLADHEQFF. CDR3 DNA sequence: TGTGCCAGCAAACTGGGACTAGCGGACCATGAGCAGTTCTTC.